The entry below describes one T cell receptor beta chain. Generated by immunoSEQ multiplex PCR, the TCRdb table keeps only in-frame clones and is missing some. The sample holds 85,000 to 120,000 clones, approximately 84% seen once. The data were taken from a study of blood T cell repertoires in COVID-19. Study summary: The samples span acute and convalescent COVID-19 from the United States, Italy and Spain. T cells, B-cell-depleted T cells, or PBMCs provided the cDNA or gDNA that served as material.

V was pared by 3 bases and J by 2 bases, with 11 bases between. This CDR3 spans 15 amino acids. Germline V lookup: CDR1 MDHEN, CDR2 SYDVKM. The sequenced material came from peripheral blood. The chain combines TRBV28 with TRBJ2-1; maybe TRBD2 (6 bases). The clonotype was recovered from a human donor in a cohort sampled during active COVID-19. This CDR3 reads CASSFQDYPYNEQFF. For the CDR3, the DNA is TGTGCCAGCAGTTTTCAGGACTACCCCTACAATGAGCAGTTCTTC.